This TCR beta chain was identified in a study of blood T cell repertoires in COVID-19. Some clones are missing from TCRdb's copy, which holds only in-frame ones; the method was immunoSEQ multiplex PCR. The sample consists of under 200,000 clones, roughly 80% of them appearing once. CDR3 size: 17 residues. This chain links TRBV21-1 with TRBJ2-5; the table's D call of TRBD1 was not tested on the DNA. TRBV21-1 constitutes a pseudogene. Sequencing used PBMCs or T cells enriched from blood (not recorded which). This clonotype originated in a woman aged 55 to 70 who had recovered from COVID-19. The CDR3 bases are TGTGCCAGCAGCTCTTCCGATCAGGGCGCCGTGCAGGAGACCCAGTACTTC. It specifies CASSSSDQGAVQETQYF.